This T cell receptor (beta chain) was sequenced in a study of blood T cell repertoires in COVID-19. CDR1 is GTSNPN and CDR2 is SVGIG in the germline V gene (reference sequence). Trimming took 2 bases from V and 4 from J, leaving 12 bases between them. CDR3 length: 14 residues. TCRdb keeps only in-frame clones here, not all; method: immunoSEQ multiplex PCR. The sample includes approximately 270,000 clones, 65% to 90% of them seen just once. Material: PBMCs or T cells enriched from blood (not recorded which). The chain combines TRBV30 with TRBJ1-5, with TRBD1 as a possible D gene (6 bases). The receptor's source is a man in his forties who had recovered from COVID-19. The CDR3 loop is CAWSLGAWNQPQHF. The CDR3 DNA reads TGTGCCTGGAGTTTGGGGGCGTGGAATCAGCCCCAGCATTTT.